These 6 T cell receptor beta chains were sequenced from one sample in a study of blood T cell repertoires in COVID-19 (dated by TCRdb to 2019 to 2021). The library came from the immunoSEQ multiplex PCR assay. TCRdb re-hosts the immuneACCESS table, in-frame sequences only. Its copies lack some clones; in the studies checked, an unresolved V gene accounts for under half of them, and the cause for the rest is not known. Counted in this sample were a few hundred thousand clones; 80% to 90% of them appeared once. The biggest ten clones account for about 2.2% of the sample. The sample taken for sequencing was PBMCs or T cells enriched from blood (not recorded which). These receptors came from a woman aged 18-29 years who had recovered from COVID-19.

V is TRBV5-1 and J is TRBJ1-4; 7 bases are shared with TRBD1. CDR3 length: 16 amino acids. Germline CDR1 reads SGHRS; CDR2 reads YFSETQ. J gave up 7 bases and V 0 bases, and 9 bases lay outside the gene matches. CDR3 DNA: TGCGCCAGCAGCTTGGGGGCCACAGGGGACGGTGAAAAACTGTTTTTT. Translation gives CASSLGATGDGEKLFF.

The chain has TRBV19 and TRBJ1-2, with D tentatively TRBD1 (5 bases). Germline lookup yields CDR1 LNHDA and CDR2 SQIVND (reference sequence). Trimming took 5 bases from V and 0 from J, leaving 10 bases between them. The length of the CDR3 is 14 residues. The CDR3: CASSVTDSNYGYTF. CDR3 nucleotide sequence: TGTGCCAGTAGTGTGACAGATTCTAACTATGGCTACACCTTC.

The chain employs TRBV29-1 and TRBJ2-6; D gene ambiguous. Trimming pared 4 bases from V and 1 base from J, leaving 5 bases between. Germline CDR1 and CDR2: SQVTM and ANQGSEA. CDR3 length: 13 amino acids. The CDR3 protein is CSVARSGANVLTF. DNA for the CDR3: TGCAGCGTTGCTCGTTCTGGGGCCAACGTCCTGACTTTC.

V gene TRBV4-1 combines with J gene TRBJ2-1, with 9 bases identical to TRBD1. Germline loops: CDR1 MGHRA, CDR2 YSYEKL. The CDR3 extends over 18 amino acids. Germline trimming cut 1 base from V and 1 base from J; bases unmatched to any gene: 8. In nucleotides, the CDR3 is TGCGCCAGCAGCCAAGCCCGGGACAGGGCTGTTTCCTACAATGAGCAGTTCTTC. Encoded protein: CASSQARDRAVSYNEQFF.

The chain recombines TRBV28 with TRBJ2-1; 7 positions agree with TRBD1. The germline V gene encodes CDR1 MDHEN and CDR2 SYDVKM. CDR3 size: 15 residues. V was clipped by 6 bases and J by 7 bases; unmatched bases: 12. The CDR3 coding sequence is TGTGCCAGCAGCCCCGGACAGGTTCCGATGAATGAGCAGTTCTTC. It encodes CASSPGQVPMNEQFF. The whole variable domain, filled in from reference TRBV28 and TRBJ2-1, reads DVKVTQSSRYLVKRTGEKVFLECVQDMDHENMFWYRQDPGLGLRLIYFSYDVKMKEKGDIPEGYSVSREKKERFSLILESASTNQTSMYLCASSPGQVPMNEQFFGPGTRLTVL.

The chain has TRBV5-1 and TRBJ1-6, with D possibly being TRBD1 (6 bases). This CDR3 has 15 residues. V lost 3 bases to trimming and J lost 5 bases, with 12 bases between them. Looked up from germline, CDR1 is SGHRS and CDR2 is YFSETQ. CDR3 region: CASSYLTGDNSPLHF. DNA for the CDR3: TGCGCCAGCAGCTACCTGACAGGAGATAATTCACCCCTCCACTTT.